Given below is one T cell receptor beta chain in context. The data stem from a study of T cell changes during pregnancy in multiple sclerosis. Method: immunoSEQ multiplex PCR; TCRdb's copy keeps in-frame clones and lacks some. The sample shows fewer than 85,000 clones, 89% of them seen only once. The CDR3 extends over 16 amino acids. Germline CDR1 SGHNT, CDR2 YENEEA. Germline trimming cut 2 bases from V and 2 bases from J; bases unmatched to any gene: 4. Material: peripheral blood, obtained before pregnancy. The sequence was collected from a female donor with multiple sclerosis, enrolled in a pregnancy study. The J gene is TRBJ2-3, the V gene TRBV11-3; 10 bases are a match to TRBD2. This CDR3 is CASSLRSGGPTDTQYF. The CDR3 DNA sequence: TGTGCCAGCAGCTTACGTAGCGGGGGGCCCACAGATACGCAGTATTTT.